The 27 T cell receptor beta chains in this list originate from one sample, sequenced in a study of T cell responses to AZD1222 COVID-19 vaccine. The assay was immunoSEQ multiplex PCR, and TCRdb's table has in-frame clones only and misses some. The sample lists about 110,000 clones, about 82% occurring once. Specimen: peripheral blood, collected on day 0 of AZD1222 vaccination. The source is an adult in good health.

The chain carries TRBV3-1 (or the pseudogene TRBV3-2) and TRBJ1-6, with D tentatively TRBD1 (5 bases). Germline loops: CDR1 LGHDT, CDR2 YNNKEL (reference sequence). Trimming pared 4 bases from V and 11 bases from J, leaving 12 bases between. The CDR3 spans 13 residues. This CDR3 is CASSPVVGPPLHF. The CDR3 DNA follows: TGTGCCAGCAGCCCGGTCGTGGGGCCACCCCTCCACTTT.

The DNA of the CDR3 is TGCGCCAGCAGCTACAGTGACAGGGACCCCCTCCACTTT. Amino acids: CASSYSDRDPLHF. The rearrangement links TRBV5-1 to TRBJ1-6; TRBD1 matches 7 bases. The germline V gene has CDR1 SGHRS and CDR2 YFSETQ. V gave up 3 bases and J gave up 13 bases; unmatched junction bases: 7. This CDR3 region has 13 residues. The full variable domain, in which reference TRBV5-1 and TRBJ1-6 provide the parts outside the CDR3, is KAGVTQTPRYLIKTRGQQVTLSCSPISGHRSVSWYQQTPGQGLQFLFEYFSETQRNKGNFPGRFSGRQFSNSRSEMNVSTLELGDSALYLCASSYSDRDPLHFGNGTRLTVT.

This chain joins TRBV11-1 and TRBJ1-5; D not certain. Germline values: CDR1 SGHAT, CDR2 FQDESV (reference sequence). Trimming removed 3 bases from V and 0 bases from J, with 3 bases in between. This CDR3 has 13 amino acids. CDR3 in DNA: TGTGCCAGCAGCTTGAGTAGCAATCAGCCCCAGCATTTT. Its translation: CASSLSSNQPQHF.

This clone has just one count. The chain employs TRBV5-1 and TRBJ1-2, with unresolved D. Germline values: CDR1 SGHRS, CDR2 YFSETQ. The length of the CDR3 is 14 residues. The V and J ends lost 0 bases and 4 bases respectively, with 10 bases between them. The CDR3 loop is CASSLEGQIYGYTF. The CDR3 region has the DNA TGCGCCAGCAGCTTGGAAGGGCAGATCTATGGCTACACCTTC.

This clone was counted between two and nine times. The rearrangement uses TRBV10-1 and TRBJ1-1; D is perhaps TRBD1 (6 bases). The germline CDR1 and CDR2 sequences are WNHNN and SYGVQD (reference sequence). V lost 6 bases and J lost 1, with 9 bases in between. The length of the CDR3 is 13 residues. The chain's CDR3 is CASRGHSNTEAFF. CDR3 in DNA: TGCGCCAGCAGGGGACATTCGAACACTGAAGCTTTCTTT.

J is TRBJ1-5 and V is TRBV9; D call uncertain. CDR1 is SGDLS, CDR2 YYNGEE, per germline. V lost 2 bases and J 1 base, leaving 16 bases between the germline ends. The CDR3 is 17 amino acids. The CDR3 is CASSVTGRPWSNQPQHF. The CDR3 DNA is TGTGCCAGCAGCGTCACGGGAAGGCCTTGGAGCAATCAGCCCCAGCATTTT.

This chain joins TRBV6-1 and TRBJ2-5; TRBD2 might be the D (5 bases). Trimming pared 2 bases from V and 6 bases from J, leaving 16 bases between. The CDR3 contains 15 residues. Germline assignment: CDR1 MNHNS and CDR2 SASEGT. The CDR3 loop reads CASSEMGAKVQTQYF. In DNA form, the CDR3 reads TGTGCCAGCAGTGAAATGGGAGCAAAGGTCCAGACCCAGTACTTC.

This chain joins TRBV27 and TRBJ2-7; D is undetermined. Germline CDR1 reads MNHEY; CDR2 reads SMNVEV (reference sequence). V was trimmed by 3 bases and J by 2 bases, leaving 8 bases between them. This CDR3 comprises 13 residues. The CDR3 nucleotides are TGTGCCAGCAGTTTCCGTGAAACCTACGAGCAGTACTTC. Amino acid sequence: CASSFRETYEQYF.

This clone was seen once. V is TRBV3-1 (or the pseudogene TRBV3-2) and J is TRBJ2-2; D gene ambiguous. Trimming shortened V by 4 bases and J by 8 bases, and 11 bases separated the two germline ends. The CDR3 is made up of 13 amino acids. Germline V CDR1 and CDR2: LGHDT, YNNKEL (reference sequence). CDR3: CASSPAGPGELFF. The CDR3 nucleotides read TGTGCCAGCAGCCCCGCCGGCCCGGGGGAGCTGTTTTTT.

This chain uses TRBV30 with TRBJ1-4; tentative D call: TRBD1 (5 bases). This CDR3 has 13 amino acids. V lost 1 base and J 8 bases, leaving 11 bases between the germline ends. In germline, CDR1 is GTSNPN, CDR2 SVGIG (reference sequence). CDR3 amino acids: CAWSGGVLEKLFF. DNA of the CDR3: TGTGCCTGGAGTGGGGGGGTTTTGGAAAAACTGTTTTTT.

CDR3 DNA: TGTGCCAGTAGGGCAGGGAGGGCCGGCAATCAGCCCCAGCATTTT. It is translated as CASRAGRAGNQPQHF. V usage is TRBV19 and J usage is TRBJ1-5, with D possibly being TRBD1 (5 bases). The CDR3 totals 15 residues. Germline-derived CDR1 and CDR2 are LNHDA and SQIVND (reference sequence). Trimming shortened V by 6 bases and J by 2 bases, and 14 bases separated the two germline ends.

The DNA of the CDR3 is TGTGCCAGCAGTGGTAAGACGGTTACGAACACCGGGGAGCTGTTTTTT. Translation gives CASSGKTVTNTGELFF. This chain uses TRBV6-1 with TRBJ2-2, with D uncertain. The germline V and J ends were trimmed by 4 bases and 0 bases, with 12 bases remaining between them. Germline V lookup: CDR1 MNHNS, CDR2 SASEGT. The CDR3 is 16 amino acids.

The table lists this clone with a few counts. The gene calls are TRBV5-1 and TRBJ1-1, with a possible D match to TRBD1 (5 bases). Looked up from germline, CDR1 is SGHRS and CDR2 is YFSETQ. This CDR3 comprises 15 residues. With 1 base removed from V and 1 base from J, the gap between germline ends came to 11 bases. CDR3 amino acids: CASSLTRVGNTEAFF. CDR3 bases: TGCGCCAGCAGCTTGACCAGGGTCGGGAACACTGAAGCTTTCTTT. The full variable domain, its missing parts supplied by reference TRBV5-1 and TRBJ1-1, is KAGVTQTPRYLIKTRGQQVTLSCSPISGHRSVSWYQQTPGQGLQFLFEYFSETQRNKGNFPGRFSGRQFSNSRSEMNVSTLELGDSALYLCASSLTRVGNTEAFFGQGTRLTVV.

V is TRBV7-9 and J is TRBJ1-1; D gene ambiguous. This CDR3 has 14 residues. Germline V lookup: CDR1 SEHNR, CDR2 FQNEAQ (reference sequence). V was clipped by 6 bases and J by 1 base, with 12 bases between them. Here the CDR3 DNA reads TGTGCCAGCAGGACGGACCAGAGGAACACTGAAGCTTTCTTT. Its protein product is CASRTDQRNTEAFF.

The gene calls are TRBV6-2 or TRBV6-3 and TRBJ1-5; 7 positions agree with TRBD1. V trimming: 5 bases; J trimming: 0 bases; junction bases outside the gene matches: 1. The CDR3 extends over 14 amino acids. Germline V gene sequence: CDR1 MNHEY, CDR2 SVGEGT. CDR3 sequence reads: CASSRDSSNQPQHF. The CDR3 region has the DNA TGTGCCAGCAGTCGGGACAGTAGCAATCAGCCCCAGCATTTT.

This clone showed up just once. DNA for the CDR3: TGTGCCAGCAGCGCGGGGGGGTGGGGCACAGATACGCAGTATTTT. It translates to CASSAGGWGTDTQYF. The chain couples TRBV5-4 to TRBJ2-3; TRBD2 matches at 9 bases. The length of the CDR3 is 15 residues. Trimming took 4 bases from V and 1 from J; bases not matched to a gene: 4. Germline CDR1 reads SGHNT; CDR2 reads YYREEE (reference sequence).

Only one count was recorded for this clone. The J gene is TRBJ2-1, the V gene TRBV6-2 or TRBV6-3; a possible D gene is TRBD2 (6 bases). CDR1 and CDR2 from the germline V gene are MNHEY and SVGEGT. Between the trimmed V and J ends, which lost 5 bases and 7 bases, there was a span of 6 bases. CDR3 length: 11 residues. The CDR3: CASSRGNEQFF. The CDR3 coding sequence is TGTGCCAGCAGTCGGGGGAATGAGCAGTTCTTC.

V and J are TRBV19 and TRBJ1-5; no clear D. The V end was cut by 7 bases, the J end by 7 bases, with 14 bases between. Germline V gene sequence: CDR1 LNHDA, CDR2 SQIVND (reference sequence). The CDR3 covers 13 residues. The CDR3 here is CASTGDGTQPQHF. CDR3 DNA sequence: TGTGCCAGTACGGGCGACGGAACGCAGCCCCAGCATTTT.

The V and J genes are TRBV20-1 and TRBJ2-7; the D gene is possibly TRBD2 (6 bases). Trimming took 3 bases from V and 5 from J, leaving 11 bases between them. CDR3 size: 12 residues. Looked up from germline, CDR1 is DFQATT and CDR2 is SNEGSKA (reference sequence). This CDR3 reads CSASGGWDEQYF. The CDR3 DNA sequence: TGCAGTGCTAGTGGGGGGTGGGACGAGCAGTACTTC.

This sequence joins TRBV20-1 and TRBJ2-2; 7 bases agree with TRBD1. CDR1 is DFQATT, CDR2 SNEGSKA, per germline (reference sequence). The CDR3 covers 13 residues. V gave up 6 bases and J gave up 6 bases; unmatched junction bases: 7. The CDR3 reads CSASITGAGELFF. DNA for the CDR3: TGCAGTGCGAGTATCACAGGGGCCGGGGAGCTGTTTTTT.

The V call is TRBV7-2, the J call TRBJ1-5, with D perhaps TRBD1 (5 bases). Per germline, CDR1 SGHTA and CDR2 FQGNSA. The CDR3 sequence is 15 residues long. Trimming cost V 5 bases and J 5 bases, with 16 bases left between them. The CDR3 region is CASSPPQGYDQPQHF. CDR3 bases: TGTGCCAGCAGCCCTCCCCAGGGATATGATCAGCCCCAGCATTTT.

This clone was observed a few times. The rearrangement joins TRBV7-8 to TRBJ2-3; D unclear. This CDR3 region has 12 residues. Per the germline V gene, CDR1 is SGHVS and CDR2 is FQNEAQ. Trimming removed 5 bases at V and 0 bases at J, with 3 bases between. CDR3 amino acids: CASSQSTDTQYF. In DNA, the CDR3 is TGTGCCAGCAGCCAGAGCACAGATACGCAGTATTTT.

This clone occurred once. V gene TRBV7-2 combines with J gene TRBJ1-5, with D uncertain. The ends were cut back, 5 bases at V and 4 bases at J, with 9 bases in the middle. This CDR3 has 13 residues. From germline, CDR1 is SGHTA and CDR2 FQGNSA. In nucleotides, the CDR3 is TGTGCCAGCAGCCTAGAAGAAAATCAGCCCCAGCATTTT. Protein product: CASSLEENQPQHF.

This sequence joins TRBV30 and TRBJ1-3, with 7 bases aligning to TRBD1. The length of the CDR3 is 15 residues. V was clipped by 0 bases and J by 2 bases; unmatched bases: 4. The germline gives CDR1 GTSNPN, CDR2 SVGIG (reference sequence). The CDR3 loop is CAWSVRQGAGNTIYF. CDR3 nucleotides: TGTGCCTGGAGTGTACGGCAGGGGGCTGGAAACACCATATATTTT.

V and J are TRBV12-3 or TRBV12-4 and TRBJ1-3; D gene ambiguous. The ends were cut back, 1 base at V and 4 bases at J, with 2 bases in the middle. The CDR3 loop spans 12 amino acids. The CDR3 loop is CASSLEGNTIYF. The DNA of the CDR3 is TGTGCCAGCAGTTTAGAGGGAAACACCATATATTTT.

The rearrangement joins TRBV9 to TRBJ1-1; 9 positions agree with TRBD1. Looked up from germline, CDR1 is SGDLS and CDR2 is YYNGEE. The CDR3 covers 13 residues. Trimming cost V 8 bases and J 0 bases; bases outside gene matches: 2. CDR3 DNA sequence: TGTGCCAGTGGACAGGGGATGAACACTGAAGCTTTCTTT. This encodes CASGQGMNTEAFF.

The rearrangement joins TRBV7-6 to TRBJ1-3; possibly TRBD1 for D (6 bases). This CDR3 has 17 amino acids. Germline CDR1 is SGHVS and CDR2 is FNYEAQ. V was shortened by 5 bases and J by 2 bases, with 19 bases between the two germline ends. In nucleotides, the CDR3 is TGTGCCAGCAGCCCAGGGGCCAGCGTTGGGACTGGAAACACCATATATTTT. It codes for CASSPGASVGTGNTIYF.